This T cell receptor (beta chain) was found in a study of blood T cell repertoires in COVID-19 (dated by TCRdb to 2019 to 2021). A note on the overall study: Samples from collaborators originated in the United States, Italy and Spain and spanned both the acute and convalescent phases of COVID-19. HLA class I and class II types, where available, came from metadata supplied by the sample provider rather than from assay-based typing. Nearly every sample came with metadata listing a de-identified subject ID, COVID-19 status, age in years and sex. A freely available public database, intended as a resource for researchers studying the immune response to SARS-CoV-2, is where the repertoires were released. The samples were drawn from the first 160 participants of the ongoing ImmuneRACE study and from 950 to 1,500 subjects provided by 6 global collaborators. The prospective study material was composed of cDNA or gDNA derived from T cells, B-cell-depleted T cells, or PBMCs. Subjects who had been exposed to COVID-19, were actively infected with it, or had recovered from it provided the deeply sampled blood TCRbeta repertoires that made up the dataset.

In regard to this clone: No antigen is known for it. No base quality values were provided; no much bigger clone lies one nucleotide off.

The CDR3 runs 13 amino acids, cysteine and phenylalanine included. CDR3 DNA only is kept here, 39 bases in frame from base 1. V is clipped by 4 bases and J by 1 base, and the sequence between their germline boundaries is 7 bases long. The germline V gene supplies CDR1 MDHEN and CDR2 SYDVKM. Collaborating institutions collected whole blood in K2EDTA tubes following their own protocols. For TCRbeta analysis, collaborators shipped samples in one of three forms: frozen whole blood, isolated PBMCs, or DNA extracted from either of those sample types. Broader findings and caveats from the paper: How much clinical and demographic metadata was included differed by source and by participant, and the metadata was provided uncurated.

The immunoSEQ Assay, a bias-controlled multiplex PCR, was used to amplify TCRbeta CDR3 regions from genomic DNA. As for the original processing: The number of nucleated cells in each sample was estimated by amplification of reference gene primers within the assay. To quantify the absolute abundance of each unique TCRbeta CDR3 rearrangement, sequence reads were collapsed and filtered. For each sample, productive Simpson clonality was calculated as the square root of Simpson's diversity index over productive rearrangements. The table comes from immuneACCESS by way of TCRdb, which keeps in-frame sequences with V and J called. Part of the clones is missing from these tables; in studies checked, under half for an unresolved V gene and the rest for unknown reasons. That table is the source of V, J and clone size, and D and trimming were worked out from the DNA. The sample table lists under 85,000 clones, approximately 80% of them with a count of one. The ten most abundant clones make up roughly 11% of the sample.

Sequences were obtained from peripheral blood. The source is a man aged 45 to 65 with acute or convalescent COVID-19. The V and J genes are TRBV28 and TRBJ1-1; the D gene is perhaps TRBD1, on 5 matching bases. At the DNA level, the sequence is TGTGCCAGCAGTTGGAGGGGGAACACTGAAGCTTTCTTT. It translates to CASSWRGNTEAFF. Beyond the CDR3, the reference TRBV28 and TRBJ1-1 genes provide the residues; the full variable domain reads: DVKVTQSSRYLVKRTGEKVFLECVQDMDHENMFWYRQDPGLGLRLIYFSYDVKMKEKGDIPEGYSVSREKKERFSLILESASTNQTSMYLCASSWRGNTEAFFGQGTRLTVV.